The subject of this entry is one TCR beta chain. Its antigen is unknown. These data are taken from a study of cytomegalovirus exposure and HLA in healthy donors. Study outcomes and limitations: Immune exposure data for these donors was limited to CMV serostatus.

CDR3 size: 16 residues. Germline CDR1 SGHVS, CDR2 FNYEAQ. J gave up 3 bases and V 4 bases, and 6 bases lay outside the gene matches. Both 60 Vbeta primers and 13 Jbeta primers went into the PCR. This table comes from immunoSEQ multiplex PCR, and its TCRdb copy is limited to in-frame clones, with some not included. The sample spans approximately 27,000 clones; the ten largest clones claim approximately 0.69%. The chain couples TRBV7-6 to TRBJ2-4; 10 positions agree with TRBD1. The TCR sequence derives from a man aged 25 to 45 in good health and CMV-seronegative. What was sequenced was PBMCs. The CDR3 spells CASSSGTGDGKNIQYF. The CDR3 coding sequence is TGTGCCAGCAGCTCCGGGACAGGGGACGGCAAAAACATTCAGTACTTC.